The present T cell receptor beta chain was sequenced within a study of blood T cell repertoires in COVID-19. This CDR3 has 16 amino acids. Per germline, CDR1 SGHAT and CDR2 FQNNGV. V was clipped by 0 bases and J by 7 bases; unmatched bases: 10. Authors' processing steps: Estimation of nucleated cell counts was performed using reference gene primer amplification. Sequenced by immunoSEQ multiplex PCR; TCRdb stores in-frame clones only, minus some. V, J and clone size reflect that table, while D and trimming were determined from the DNA. Of approximately 240,000 clones in the sample, 84% were seen once. The source of this sequence is a man over 45 with acute or convalescent COVID-19. This sequence joins TRBV11-2 and TRBJ2-3; 7 bases agree with TRBD2. Material for sequencing was peripheral blood. The CDR3 bases are TGTGCCAGCAGCTTAGATTGGGGGAGGGCCGTCAATACGCAGTATTTT. Its protein is CASSLDWGRAVNTQYF.